This T cell receptor (beta chain) was found in a study of T cells in localized non-small cell lung cancer. Produced via immunoSEQ multiplex PCR; TCRdb's table is partial and in-frame only. The sample gives tens of thousands of clones, approximately 92% of which show up once; 4% to 4.5% is in the top ten. A remark on this clone: Its target is unknown.

The length of the CDR3 is 15 residues. CDR1 is SGHNT and CDR2 is YYREEE in the germline V gene (reference sequence). J lost 3 bases, V lost 1 base, and 2 bases had no gene match. The study's findings and limits: The tumor had only one region sequenced, so heterogeneity remains possible. In adjacent lung appeared a median around 54 of the top 100 tumor clones. Tumor trailed uninvolved adjacent lung in T cell clonality, which peaked there. Longer overall survival accompanied higher blood T cell density.

Material: peripheral blood mononuclear cells, obtained before any cancer treatment. J is TRBJ2-4 and V is TRBV5-4; 9 bases are shared with TRBD1. The receptor was isolated from a woman between 40 and 69 years old with stage III lung adenocarcinoma. The CDR3, as DNA: TGTGCCAGCAGCTTGAGACAGGGGGACAAAAACATTCAGTACTTC. Amino acids: CASSLRQGDKNIQYF.